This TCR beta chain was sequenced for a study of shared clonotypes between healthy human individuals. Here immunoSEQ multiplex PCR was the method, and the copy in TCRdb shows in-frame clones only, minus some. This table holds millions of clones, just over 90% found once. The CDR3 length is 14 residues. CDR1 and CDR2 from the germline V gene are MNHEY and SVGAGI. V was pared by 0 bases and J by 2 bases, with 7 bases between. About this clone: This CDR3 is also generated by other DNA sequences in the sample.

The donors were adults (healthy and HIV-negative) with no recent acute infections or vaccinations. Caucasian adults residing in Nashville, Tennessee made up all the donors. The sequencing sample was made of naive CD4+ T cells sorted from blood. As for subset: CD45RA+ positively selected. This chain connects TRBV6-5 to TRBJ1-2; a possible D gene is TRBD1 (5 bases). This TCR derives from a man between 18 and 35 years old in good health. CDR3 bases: TGTGCCAGCAGTTACTCGGCAGGGAACTATGGCTACACCTTC. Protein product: CASSYSAGNYGYTF.